This TCR beta chain emerged from a study of blood T cell repertoires in COVID-19. The germline V gene encodes CDR1 KGHSH and CDR2 LQKENI. Deletions cut 8 bases from V and 2 bases from J, with 14 bases between. This CDR3 contains 14 residues. Original handling: The authors estimated nucleated cell counts from reference gene primer amplification. Clones were read by immunoSEQ multiplex PCR, and TCRdb kept only the in-frame ones, dropping some. V, J and clone size derive from that table, while D and trimming were established from the DNA sequence. This table holds about 190,000 clones, approximately 80% found once.

The material sequenced was peripheral blood. The genes are TRBV18 and TRBJ2-3; perhaps TRBD2 as D (6 bases). The receptor was derived from a woman aged 50 to 60 with acute or convalescent COVID-19. The CDR3 nucleotides read TGTGCCAGCCCCCCCCGCGGGGACACAGATACGCAGTATTTT. It yields the protein CASPPRGDTDTQYF.